Shown below are 10 T cell receptor beta chains from a single sample sequenced in a study of post-analysis software for immune sequencing data. Study-level results: Controls had lower frequencies than patients of about 5 TRBV segments, which included TRBV5-6, TRBV5-1 and TRBV20-1.

Tagging with unique molecular identifiers was a feature of the TCR beta cDNA libraries. TCRdb recomputed calls from the PCR reads with MiXCR, one row per CDR3 protein. Of approximately 350,000 distinct CDR3 sequences in the sample, approximately 38% were seen once. These receptors lack a known antigen. Sequenced input: blood. These TCRs come from a girl between 10 and 17 years old with multiple sclerosis.

The V call is TRBV30, the J call TRBJ1-5, with a possible D match to TRBD1 (5 bases). Germline CDR1 is GTSNPN and CDR2 is SVGIG (reference sequence). V gave up 2 bases and J gave up 4 bases, with 9 bases separating them. The CDR3 loop spans 13 amino acids. The chain's CDR3 is CAWSPGPNQPQHF. The CDR3 coding sequence is TGTGCCTGGAGTCCGGGGCCGAATCAGCCCCAGCATTTT.

The V and J genes are TRBV4-1 and TRBJ2-7; no reliable D call. Germline assignment: CDR1 MGHRA and CDR2 YSYEKL. This CDR3 is 18 amino acids long. The V and J ends lost 0 bases and 0 bases respectively, with 18 bases between them. Written as DNA, the CDR3 is TGCGCCAGCAGCCAAGAGCCCCCCCAGGCCTTAAGCTCCTACGAGCAGTACTTC. As protein: CASSQEPPQALSSYEQYF.

The gene calls are TRBV7-9 and TRBJ2-5; maybe TRBD2 (5 bases). Germline V gives CDR1 SEHNR, CDR2 FQNEAQ (reference sequence). The CDR3 runs to 15 residues. Trimming removed 2 bases at V and 2 bases at J, with 12 bases between. The CDR3 reads CASSLYGVDQETQYF. For the CDR3, the DNA is TGTGCCAGCAGCTTATACGGGGTTGATCAAGAGACCCAGTACTTC.

This clonotype was seen just once. The J gene is TRBJ1-2, the V gene TRBV15, with 9 bases identical to TRBD1. The V and J ends lost 8 bases and 7 bases, in that order; junction bases with no gene match: 11. The CDR3 sequence is 14 residues long. CDR1 is LNHNV, CDR2 YYDKDF, per germline (reference sequence). The CDR3 DNA follows: TGTGCCACCGGCGCGCAACAGGGGGCCGCTGGCTACACCTTC. Translated, it gives CATGAQQGAAGYTF. The full variable domain, rest sourced from reference TRBV15 and TRBJ1-2, is DAMVIQNPRYQVTQFGKPVTLSCSQTLNHNVMYWYQQKSSQAPKLLFHYYDKDFNNEADTPDNFQSRRPNTSFCFLDIRSPGLGDTAMYLCATGAQQGAAGYTFGSGTRLTVV.

This clonotype was recorded a few times. This chain uses TRBV7-2 with TRBJ1-4; D unresolved. CDR1 is SGHTA and CDR2 is FQGNSA in the germline V gene. Trimming cost V 5 bases and J 1 base, with 11 bases left between them. This CDR3 has 15 residues. The DNA of the CDR3 is TGTGCCAGCAGCAGGAGGGTGGGAACTAATGAAAAACTGTTTTTT. It specifies CASSRRVGTNEKLFF.

This clonotype has just a few counts. The chain links TRBV27 to TRBJ2-4; 10 positions agree with TRBD1. The CDR3 spans 14 residues. J was trimmed by 8 bases and V by 5 bases; bases with no gene match: 6. Germline assignment: CDR1 MNHEY and CDR2 SMNVEV (reference sequence). The CDR3 is CASSQDRGRDIQYF. As DNA, the CDR3 is TGTGCCAGCAGTCAGGACAGGGGGAGGGACATTCAGTACTTC.

Comments on this clonotype: At one boundary the junction diverges from the germline segment, which might be a read error. The chain employs TRBV30 and TRBJ2-1; a weak D match, TRBD1 (6 bases). Germline loops: CDR1 GTSNPN, CDR2 SVGIG (reference sequence). The CDR3 is 13 amino acids. The CDR3 DNA reads as TGTGCCCGGAGCGGACAGCTGTACAATGAGCAGTTCTTC. Its protein product is CARSGQLYNEQFF.

The chain couples TRBV20-1 to TRBJ2-7, with D maybe TRBD1 (6 bases). The CDR3 is made up of 14 amino acids. Germline V CDR1 and CDR2: DFQATT, SNEGSKA (reference sequence). The ends were cut back, 5 bases at V and 2 bases at J, with 16 bases in the middle. In DNA form, the CDR3 reads TGCAGTGCTTTTGACAGGCCCCTCGCCTACGAGCAGTACTTC. It specifies CSAFDRPLAYEQYF.

This chain connects TRBV7-3 to TRBJ2-2; 9 positions agree with TRBD2. J lost 3 bases, V lost 0 bases, and 2 bases had no gene match. The CDR3 is 16 amino acids. Germline V gives CDR1 SGHTA, CDR2 FQGTGA. CDR3 bases: TGTGCCAGCAGCTTAACTAGCGGGGGTGACACCGGGGAGCTGTTTTTT. It encodes CASSLTSGGDTGELFF.

Concerning this clonotype: Germline is not matched at one junction end, which may reflect a read error. The J gene is TRBJ1-6, the V gene TRBV27; D not certain. CDR1 is MNHEY and CDR2 is SMNVEV in the germline V gene (reference sequence). The CDR3 extends over 14 amino acids. The CDR3 DNA is TGTGCCAGCAAAGCCAGCTCCCATAATTCACCCCTCCACTTT. Protein sequence: CASKASSHNSPLHF.